This entry describes one T cell receptor beta chain. Its antigen is not identified. The data are from a study of OX40 agonist ivuxolimab in advanced cancers. Looking at the study overall: Enrollees could have had prior anti-PD-1, anti-PD-L1 or anti-CTLA-4 therapy, which about 40% had received.

Blood samples were obtained at baseline, cycle 4 day 1, and cycle 7 day 1. Trimming stripped 6 bases from V and 2 bases from J, with 16 bases between. Germline V gene sequence: CDR1 MNHEY, CDR2 SVGAGI. The CDR3 runs 15 residues. Data came from immunoSEQ multiplex PCR; TCRdb stores just in-frame clones and leaves some out. The data show approximately 40,000 clones, with 83% seen just once and 20% to 25% held by the top ten. Study-level results: At doses 0.1 to 3.0 mg/kg, CD4+ and CD8+ clones expanded.

The V call is TRBV6-5, the J call TRBJ2-5, with D tentatively TRBD2 (6 bases). This material consisted of CD4+ or CD8+ T cells sorted from blood, taken in a trial of the OX40 agonist ivuxolimab. The source is an adult with an advanced solid tumor such as melanoma, head and neck, liver or kidney cancer. The CDR3 nucleotides are TGTGCCAGCAGCCCCGGCGGGGACGGACAAGAGACCCAGTACTTC. It encodes CASSPGGDGQETQYF.